The 23 T cell receptor beta chains reported below all come from one sample, sequenced in a study of T cells after yellow fever vaccination. TCRdb reprocessed the 5' RACE reads with MiXCR, giving one entry per CDR3 protein. In the table there are some 120,000 distinct CDR3 sequences, approximately 8.4% of which are singletons. The sample consisted of CD8+ T cells sorted from PBMCs, taken 45 days after the yellow fever booster vaccination. These receptors came from a man younger than 45 who received the YFV17D yellow fever vaccine.

Many counts were recorded for this clonotype. In nucleotides, the CDR3 is TGCAGTGCCCAGGGCCGCAGCTATGAAGCTTTCTTT. Amino acids: CSAQGRSYEAFF. V and J are TRBV20-1 and TRBJ1-1, with a weak D call TRBD1 (5 bases). With 6 bases removed from V and 7 bases from J, the gap between germline ends came to 15 bases. Looked up from germline, CDR1 is DFQATT and CDR2 is SNEGSKA (reference sequence). The CDR3 has 12 residues.

On this clonotype: This may arise from a read error, as a much more abundant clone is one base away. This sequence joins TRBV5-1 and TRBJ2-7; a weak D match, TRBD2 (5 bases). Germline-derived CDR1 and CDR2 are SGHRS and YFSETQ. The CDR3 has 14 residues. The CDR3 loop is CASSLVTGSYAQYF. As DNA, the CDR3 is TGCGCCAGCAGCTTGGTAACGGGGTCCTACGCGCAGTACTTC.

The chain combines TRBV20-1 with TRBJ2-5; D may be TRBD1 or TRBD2 (5 bases each). Germline V gives CDR1 DFQATT, CDR2 SNEGSKA (reference sequence). The CDR3 is made up of 15 amino acids. Trimming cost V 0 bases and J 4 bases, with 15 bases left between them. The CDR3 bases are TGCAGTGCTAGAGAAGGCCGGGGCCGCGTAGAGACCCAGTACTTC. It specifies CSAREGRGRVETQYF.

This clonotype was seen many times. J is TRBJ2-1 and V is TRBV12-3 or TRBV12-4; D is undetermined. V lost 4 bases and J lost 0, with 7 bases in between. The CDR3 loop spans 14 amino acids. CDR3 sequence (DNA): TGTGCCAGCAGTTATATAAGCTCCTACAATGAGCAGTTCTTC. It is translated as CASSYISSYNEQFF.

Details on this clonotype: A much larger clone differs from this one at a single base, so this may be a read error. The gene calls are TRBV12-3 or TRBV12-4 and TRBJ2-3, with D perhaps matching TRBD2 (6 bases). CDR3 size: 16 residues. CDR3: CASSLEGLNPTYTQYF. Here the CDR3 DNA reads TGTGCCAGCAGTTTAGAAGGACTAAACCCCACATATACGCAGTATTTT.

This clonotype was detected ten times or more. This rearrangement joins TRBV2 to TRBJ2-1; TRBD2 agrees at 13 bases. The V gene's germline CDR1 is SNHLY and CDR2 FYNNEI. Trimming cost V 5 bases and J 5 bases; bases outside gene matches: 3. This CDR3 contains 15 residues. The CDR3 sequence: CASSRLAGGHNEQFF. DNA of the CDR3: TGTGCCAGCAGTAGACTAGCGGGAGGACACAATGAGCAGTTCTTC.

The rearrangement joins TRBV20-1 to TRBJ2-3; tentatively, D is TRBD1 (5 bases). V was cut by 5 bases and J by 3 bases, with 15 bases left in between. The CDR3 contains 14 residues. The germline V gene encodes CDR1 DFQATT and CDR2 SNEGSKA (reference sequence). Here the CDR3 DNA reads TGCAGTGCTGCGACAGATTGGGGAACAGATACGCAGTATTTT. Encoded protein: CSAATDWGTDTQYF.

This clonotype has ten or more counts. This CDR3 is CASSPGTANTGELFF. CDR3 bases: TGTGCCAGCAGCCCCGGGACAGCGAACACCGGGGAGCTGTTTTTT. The J gene is TRBJ2-2, the V gene TRBV7-6, with TRBD1 identical over 7 bases. J was trimmed by 0 bases and V by 5 bases; bases with no gene match: 3. This CDR3 has 15 amino acids. The germline V gene has CDR1 SGHVS and CDR2 FNYEAQ.

This clonotype was detected many times. The chain links TRBV12-3 or TRBV12-4 to TRBJ2-3, with D hard to call. The germline V and J ends were trimmed by 2 bases and 5 bases, with 2 bases remaining between them. The CDR3 length is 11 residues. This CDR3 is CASSLRDTQYF. The CDR3 DNA is TGTGCCAGCAGTTTAAGAGATACGCAGTATTTT.

This clonotype was seen ten or more times. The V gene is TRBV25-1, the J gene TRBJ2-1; D is possibly TRBD1 (6 bases). V lost 0 bases and J lost 4, with 13 bases in between. The CDR3 totals 16 residues. Germline values: CDR1 MGHDK, CDR2 SYGVNS. This CDR3 is CASSEYKGDGYNEQFF. CDR3 nucleotides: TGTGCCAGCAGTGAATATAAGGGGGACGGTTACAATGAGCAGTTCTTC.

The table lists this clonotype with a few counts. The chain links TRBV15 to TRBJ2-6; no reliable D call. Germline CDR1 is LNHNV and CDR2 is YYDKDF (reference sequence). The V and J ends lost 5 bases and 2 bases respectively, with 13 bases between them. The CDR3 spans 16 residues. The CDR3 nucleotides read TGTGCCACCAGCCCCCCTTTTGGGCCTGGGGCCAACGTCCTGACTTTC. Translating it yields CATSPPFGPGANVLTF. Looking up the rest from reference TRBV15 and TRBJ2-6 gives the full variable domain: DAMVIQNPRYQVTQFGKPVTLSCSQTLNHNVMYWYQQKSSQAPKLLFHYYDKDFNNEADTPDNFQSRRPNTSFCFLDIRSPGLGDTAMYLCATSPPFGPGANVLTFGAGSRLTVL.

The J gene is TRBJ2-5, the V gene TRBV6-1; D may be TRBD1 or TRBD2 (5 bases each). This CDR3 contains 16 residues. V was shortened by 6 bases and J by 4 bases, with 21 bases between the two germline ends. Germline V lookup: CDR1 MNHNS, CDR2 SASEGT. The CDR3 sequence: CASSPMWGKDRETQYF. Written as DNA, the CDR3 is TGTGCCAGCAGCCCCATGTGGGGGAAGGACCGAGAGACCCAGTACTTC.

This clonotype was counted many times. V usage is TRBV21-1 and J usage is TRBJ2-3; TRBD1 is the table's D call, not checked against the DNA. TRBV21-1 is labeled a pseudogene. The CDR3 runs to 12 residues. The CDR3 DNA reads TGTGCCACGCCGACAGTCACAGATACGCAGTATTTT. Translation: CATPTVTDTQYF.

This clonotype was counted between two and nine times. The chain couples TRBV7-9 to TRBJ1-5, with a possible D match to TRBD1 (6 bases). Per the germline V gene, CDR1 is SEHNR and CDR2 is FQNEAQ (reference sequence). V was pared by 1 base and J by 6 bases, with 10 bases between. The CDR3 extends over 14 amino acids. Here the CDR3 reads CASSLGGGGQPQHF. As DNA, the CDR3 is TGTGCCAGCAGCTTAGGAGGGGGGGGTCAGCCCCAGCATTTT. Variable domain in full (rest from reference TRBV7-9 and TRBJ1-5): DTGVSQNPRHKITKRGQNVTFRCDPISEHNRLYWYRQTLGQGPEFLTYFQNEAQLEKSRLLSDRFSAERPKGSFSTLEIQRTEQGDSAMYLCASSLGGGGQPQHFGDGTRLSIL.

This clonotype was seen repeatedly, ten times or more. The chain joins TRBV28 to TRBJ2-1, with 11 bases matching TRBD2. With V trimmed by 3 bases and J by 8 bases, 6 bases remained unmatched. This CDR3 has 15 amino acids. The germline V gene encodes CDR1 MDHEN and CDR2 SYDVKM. The DNA of the CDR3 is TGTGCCAGCAGTTTGTTGCTAGCGGGAGGCCATGAGCAGTTCTTC. Protein: CASSLLLAGGHEQFF.

This clonotype was detected ten times or more. The J gene is TRBJ2-5, the V gene TRBV9, with unresolved D. Germline-derived CDR1 and CDR2 are SGDLS and YYNGEE. Deletions cut 0 bases from V and 3 bases from J, with 12 bases between. The CDR3 has 15 amino acids. CDR3 residues: CASSVGDTFKETQYF. CDR3 in DNA: TGTGCCAGCAGCGTAGGAGACACTTTTAAAGAGACCCAGTACTTC. Full variable domain (outside the CDR3, taken from reference TRBV9 and TRBJ2-5): DSGVTQTPKHLITATGQRVTLRCSPRSGDLSVYWYQQSLDQGLQFLIQYYNGEERAKGNILERFSAQQFPDLHSELNLSSLELGDSALYFCASSVGDTFKETQYFGPGTRLLVL.

The count of this clonotype is one. The gene calls are TRBV27 and TRBJ2-7, with D perhaps being TRBD1 or TRBD2 (5 bases each). The CDR3 has 16 residues. Germline CDR1 and CDR2: MNHEY and SMNVEV (reference sequence). The V gene lost 4 bases and the J gene lost 4 bases, with 20 bases spanning the gap. The CDR3 nucleotides read TGTGCCAGCAGTTCCTCTTGGGACCAGCACCAATACGAGCAGTACTTC. Translated, it gives CASSSSWDQHQYEQYF.

This clonotype was counted at least ten times. The chain has TRBV7-9 and TRBJ2-3; TRBD1 matches 9 bases. There are 15 residues in the CDR3. The J segment lost 4 bases and the V segment lost 3 bases, leaving 5 bases of the junction unmatched. Germline-derived CDR1 and CDR2 are SEHNR and FQNEAQ (reference sequence). The CDR3 region is CASSLDRGSPDTQYF. The CDR3 DNA sequence: TGTGCCAGCAGCTTGGACAGGGGAAGTCCAGATACGCAGTATTTT.

This clonotype has ten or more counts. The V call is TRBV10-2, the J call TRBJ2-3; perhaps TRBD2 as D (6 bases). The CDR3 spans 15 residues. The V end lost 7 bases, the J end lost 1 base, and 15 bases lay between the germline ends. Germline values: CDR1 WSHSY, CDR2 SAAADI. The CDR3 spells CASTGSSERTDTQYF. The CDR3 nucleotides read TGCGCCAGCACTGGGTCTAGCGAACGCACAGATACGCAGTATTTT.

This clonotype occurred many times. The chain couples TRBV4-3 to TRBJ2-7, with no clear D. Germline V gene lookup returns CDR1 LGHNA and CDR2 YSLEER. The CDR3 has 13 amino acids. Trimming left V 0 bases short and J 7 bases short, with 10 bases between. For the CDR3, the DNA is TGCGCCAGCAGCCAAGAAGCCTTCAGAGAGCAGTACTTC. Its protein is CASSQEAFREQYF.

This clonotype was detected only a few times. The V and J genes are TRBV14 and TRBJ2-5, with 14 bases matching TRBD2. CDR3 length: 18 amino acids. The V gene end was trimmed by 0 bases and the J gene end by 5 bases; junction bases not matched to a gene: 8. CDR1 SGHDN and CDR2 FVKESK come from the germline V gene. This CDR3 is CASSQDWGLAGALETQYF. The CDR3 DNA reads TGTGCCAGCAGCCAAGATTGGGGACTAGCGGGAGCGCTGGAGACCCAGTACTTC.

This clonotype was detected ten times or more. The V and J genes are TRBV20-1 and TRBJ2-7; weak D call: TRBD2 (6 bases). Germline CDR1 and CDR2: DFQATT and SNEGSKA (reference sequence). The CDR3 totals 14 residues. V was cut by 3 bases and J by 3 bases, with 15 bases left in between. The CDR3: CSARGGFSNYEQYF. CDR3 DNA sequence: TGCAGTGCTAGGGGGGGATTCTCAAACTACGAGCAGTACTTC.

This clonotype was counted between two and nine times. The V call is TRBV30, the J call TRBJ2-3; D remains ambiguous. V lost 5 bases, J lost 1 base, and 4 bases lay in between. The CDR3 has 11 residues. Germline CDR1 and CDR2: GTSNPN and SVGIG (reference sequence). This CDR3 reads CAWEGTDTQYF. CDR3 nucleotide sequence: TGTGCCTGGGAGGGCACAGATACGCAGTATTTT.